These 15 T cell receptor beta chains were all obtained from the same sample, sequenced in a study of T cells in Graves' hyperthyroidism and ophthalmopathy. Authors of the study amplified TCR beta CDR3 regions from RNA transcripts. Initially, a first-round RT-PCR of the TCR CDR3 employed the HTBI primer set. TCRdb redid the calling of the multiplex PCR reads with MiXCR, one entry per CDR3 protein. Of around 600,000 distinct CDR3 sequences in the sample, more than 15% were seen once. Sequencing input: blood. The receptors come from a woman aged 40 to 49 with Graves' ophthalmopathy.

This clonotype has a count of ten or more. The rearrangement joins TRBV20-1 to TRBJ2-7, with D possibly being TRBD1 (6 bases). Trimming pared 0 bases from V and 3 bases from J, leaving 12 bases between. The CDR3 has 14 amino acids. Germline-derived CDR1 and CDR2 are DFQATT and SNEGSKA (reference sequence). This CDR3 reads CSARDRQAIYEQYF. The CDR3 DNA follows: TGCAGTGCTAGAGATCGACAGGCCATCTACGAGCAGTACTTC.

Turning to this clonotype: The junction shows a germline mismatch at one end, possibly a read error. V gene TRBV28 combines with J gene TRBJ2-5; the D gene could be TRBD1 or TRBD2 (5 bases each). Per the germline V gene, CDR1 is MDHEN and CDR2 is SYDVKM. This CDR3 comprises 17 residues. The DNA of the CDR3 is TGTGCCAGCAGTGAAACGGGCGAGATCCGCGAAGGGGAGACCCAGCACTTC. As protein: CASSETGEIREGETQHF.

This chain connects TRBV19 to TRBJ1-1; TRBD1 agrees at 8 bases. V was pared by 5 bases and J by 0 bases, with 8 bases of the junction left unmatched. This CDR3 spans 16 amino acids. Looked up from germline, CDR1 is LNHDA and CDR2 is SQIVND (reference sequence). DNA of the CDR3: TGTGCCAGTAGTGGAGTGACAGGGGTCTTGAACACTGAAGCTTTCTTT. Protein product: CASSGVTGVLNTEAFF.

This clonotype was found many times. This rearrangement joins TRBV11-2 to TRBJ2-3; a possible D gene is TRBD1 (5 bases). V lost 6 bases and J 4 bases, leaving 11 bases between the germline ends. Germline CDR1 reads SGHAT; CDR2 reads FQNNGV. This CDR3 region has 13 residues. CDR3 in DNA: TGTGCCAGCAGAAGAACAGGAGCAGATACGCAGTATTTT. Translation gives CASRRTGADTQYF.

This clonotype was seen repeatedly, ten times or more. This chain connects TRBV5-1 to TRBJ2-3; D is uncertain. V lost 2 bases to trimming and J lost 1 base, with 8 bases between them. The CDR3 is made up of 14 amino acids. Germline CDR1 is SGHRS and CDR2 is YFSETQ. CDR3 sequence reads: CASSFGSGTDTQYF. In DNA form, the CDR3 reads TGCGCCAGCAGCTTCGGGTCGGGCACAGATACGCAGTATTTT. The full variable domain, rest sourced from reference TRBV5-1 and TRBJ2-3, is KAGVTQTPRYLIKTRGQQVTLSCSPISGHRSVSWYQQTPGQGLQFLFEYFSETQRNKGNFPGRFSGRQFSNSRSEMNVSTLELGDSALYLCASSFGSGTDTQYFGPGTRLTVL.

This clonotype was recorded many times. The gene calls are TRBV2 and TRBJ1-2; TRBD1 agrees at 8 bases. Per germline, CDR1 SNHLY and CDR2 FYNNEI. The CDR3 length is 14 residues. V dropped 2 bases and J dropped 2; count of bases not matched to a gene: 1. The CDR3 is CASSERQGNYGYTF. The CDR3 region has the DNA TGTGCCAGCAGTGAAAGACAGGGGAACTATGGCTACACCTTC.

In regard to this clonotype: This sequence may be a read error, since a much larger clone differs from it by one base. The V call is TRBV28, the J call TRBJ2-1; D is possibly TRBD2 (5 bases). CDR3 length: 15 residues. Germline lookup yields CDR1 MDHEN and CDR2 SYDVKM. Here the CDR3 reads CASSSTKSSYDEQFF. CDR3 nucleotides: TGTGCCAGCAGTTCGACTAAAAGCTCCTACGATGAGCAGTTCTTC.

This clonotype was observed many times. This chain connects TRBV2 to TRBJ1-1; D uncertain. Germline V lookup: CDR1 SNHLY, CDR2 FYNNEI. There are 14 residues in the CDR3. With 5 bases removed from V and 2 bases from J, the gap between germline ends came to 12 bases. CDR3 loop: CASSTTGFNTEAFF. The CDR3 nucleotides read TGTGCCAGCAGTACGACGGGGTTCAACACTGAAGCTTTCTTT.

Ten or more counts support this clonotype. The genes are TRBV7-8 and TRBJ1-1; TRBD1 matches at 7 bases. Trimming removed 5 bases from V and 0 bases from J; junction bases left unmatched: 6. The germline V gene has CDR1 SGHVS and CDR2 FQNEAQ. CDR3 length equals 15 residues. The DNA for the CDR3 is TGTGCCAGCAGCGCGTCGACAGGGTTGAACACTGAAGCTTTCTTT. Amino acid sequence: CASSASTGLNTEAFF.

The V and J genes are TRBV4-1 and TRBJ2-5; the D gene is possibly TRBD1 (6 bases). The germline V and J ends were trimmed by 4 bases and 3 bases, with 9 bases remaining between them. Germline CDR1 reads MGHRA; CDR2 reads YSYEKL. The CDR3 loop spans 13 amino acids. CDR3 sequence (DNA): TGCGCCAGCAGCCTACAGGGTAAAGAGACCCAGTACTTC. This translates into CASSLQGKETQYF.

In its sample, this clonotype was seen a few times. The chain uses TRBV28 and TRBJ2-3; 7 nucleotides align to TRBD2. V was clipped by 5 bases and J by 4 bases; unmatched bases: 12. The germline gives CDR1 MDHEN, CDR2 SYDVKM. The CDR3 covers 16 residues. In DNA form, the CDR3 reads TGTGCCAGCAGTGGGGGGGGAGGGGCTAGACCAGATACGCAGTATTTT. Translation: CASSGGGGARPDTQYF. The full variable domain, with the rest looked up from reference TRBV28 and TRBJ2-3, is DVKVTQSSRYLVKRTGEKVFLECVQDMDHENMFWYRQDPGLGLRLIYFSYDVKMKEKGDIPEGYSVSREKKERFSLILESASTNQTSMYLCASSGGGGARPDTQYFGPGTRLTVL.

The chain combines TRBV28 with TRBJ1-3, with TRBD1 identical over 7 bases. Germline CDR1 and CDR2: MDHEN and SYDVKM. After removal of 6 bases from V and 4 bases from J, the junction contained 12 bases not matched to a gene. The CDR3 totals 16 residues. CDR3 protein: CASRSPRQGAGNTIYF. The CDR3 coding sequence is TGTGCCAGCAGATCCCCCCGACAGGGAGCCGGAAACACCATATATTTT.

This clonotype appeared many times. V is TRBV2 and J is TRBJ2-2; 9 bases line up with TRBD2. CDR1 SNHLY and CDR2 FYNNEI come from the germline V gene. The CDR3 extends over 14 amino acids. J was trimmed by 7 bases and V by 6 bases; bases with no gene match: 6. In DNA, the CDR3 is TGTGCCAGCAGAGACGGACTAGCGATCGGGGAGCTGTTTTTT. Protein: CASRDGLAIGELFF.

Many counts were recorded for this clonotype. This rearrangement joins TRBV6-1 to TRBJ2-4, with 8 bases that match TRBD1. This CDR3 has 16 residues. CDR1 MNHNS and CDR2 SASEGT come from the germline V gene. Trimming cost V 10 bases and J 6 bases; bases outside gene matches: 17. CDR3 in DNA: TGTGCCACCTTACAGGGGGACAAGTATCCAGGAAACATTCAGTACTTC. It specifies CATLQGDKYPGNIQYF.

This clonotype was counted a few times. The chain recombines TRBV5-4 with TRBJ2-3; a weak D match, TRBD2 (5 bases). V gave up 2 bases and J gave up 7 bases, with 8 bases separating them. The CDR3 is made up of 12 amino acids. The germline CDR1 and CDR2 sequences are SGHNT and YYREEE (reference sequence). CDR3 sequence reads: CASSFGVYTQYF. CDR3 DNA sequence: TGTGCCAGCAGCTTCGGGGTCTATACGCAGTATTTT.